Sequencing of this T cell receptor beta chain was carried out in a study of T cell responses to AZD1222 COVID-19 vaccine. Background on the study: Combined were second doses at about 4 or about 12 weeks.

Sequencing used immunoSEQ multiplex PCR; TCRdb keeps in-frame clones, though not all of them. The sample contains 150,000 to 200,000 clones, about 91% of which appear only once. Overall study results and limits: Variant regions that are unmutated are reportedly the target of nearly half of spike-specific TCRs. Spike was spanned by vaccine-associated CD4 TCRs, with dominance at 160-218 and 743-854.

Of note for this clone: What it binds is not known.

V dropped 4 bases and J dropped 0; count of bases not matched to a gene: 1. Germline assignment: CDR1 SGHTA and CDR2 FQGNSA. CDR3 length: 15 amino acids. Sequencing used peripheral blood, obtained on day 0 of AZD1222 vaccination. The rearrangement links TRBV7-2 to TRBJ1-5; 9 bases line up with TRBD1. The TCR was taken from an adult in good health. The CDR3: CASSSGQGSNQPQHF. In nucleotides, the CDR3 is TGTGCCAGCAGCTCGGGACAGGGTAGCAATCAGCCCCAGCATTTT.